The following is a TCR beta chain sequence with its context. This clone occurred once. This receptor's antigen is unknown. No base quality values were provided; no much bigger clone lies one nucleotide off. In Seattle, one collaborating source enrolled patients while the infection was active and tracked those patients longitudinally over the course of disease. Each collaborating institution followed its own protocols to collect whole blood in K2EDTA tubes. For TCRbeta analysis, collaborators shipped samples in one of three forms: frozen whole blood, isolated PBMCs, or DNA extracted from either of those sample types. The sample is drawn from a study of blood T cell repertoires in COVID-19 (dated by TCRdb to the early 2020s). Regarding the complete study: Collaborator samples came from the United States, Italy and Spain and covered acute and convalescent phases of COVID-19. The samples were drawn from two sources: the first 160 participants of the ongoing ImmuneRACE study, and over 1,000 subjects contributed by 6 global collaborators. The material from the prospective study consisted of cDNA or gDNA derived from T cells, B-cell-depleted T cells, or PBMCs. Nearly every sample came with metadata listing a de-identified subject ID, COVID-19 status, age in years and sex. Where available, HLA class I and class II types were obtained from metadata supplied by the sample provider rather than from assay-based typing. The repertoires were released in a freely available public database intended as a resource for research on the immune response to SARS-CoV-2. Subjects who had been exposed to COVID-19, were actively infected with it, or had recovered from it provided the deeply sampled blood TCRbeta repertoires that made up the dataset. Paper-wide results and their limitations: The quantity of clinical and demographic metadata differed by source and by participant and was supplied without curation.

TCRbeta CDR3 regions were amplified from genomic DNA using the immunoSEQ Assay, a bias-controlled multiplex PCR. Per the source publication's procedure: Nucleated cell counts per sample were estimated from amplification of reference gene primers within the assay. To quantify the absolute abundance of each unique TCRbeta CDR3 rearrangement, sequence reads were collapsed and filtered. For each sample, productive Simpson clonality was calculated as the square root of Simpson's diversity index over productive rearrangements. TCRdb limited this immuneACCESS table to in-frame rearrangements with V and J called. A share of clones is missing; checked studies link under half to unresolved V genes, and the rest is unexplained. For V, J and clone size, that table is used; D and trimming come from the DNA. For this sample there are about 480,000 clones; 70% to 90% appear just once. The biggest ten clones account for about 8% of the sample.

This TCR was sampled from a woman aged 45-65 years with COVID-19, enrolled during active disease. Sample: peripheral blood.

The DNA is TGTGCCAGCAGCTCCAGGGTACGGTCACCCCTCCACTTT. It encodes CASSSRVRSPLHF. Recombination connected TRBV7-3 to TRBJ1-6; TRBD1 is a possible D gene, resting on 5 matching bases. Via the germline V gene, CDR1 is SGHTA and CDR2 FQGTGA. From the cysteine up to the phenylalanine, the CDR3 has a length of 13 residues. Only the CDR3 portion is preserved as DNA: 39 bases, with reading frame beginning at the first base. V drops 4 bases and J drops 10 bases, leaving 11 bases in between.